This T cell receptor (beta chain) comes out of a study of CD8+ T cells in alopecia areata. Study summary: Severity scores in treated patients reflected the percentage of scalp affected.

cDNA serving as the sequencing template came from extracted, reverse transcribed RNA. The data were produced by immunoSEQ multiplex PCR, yet TCRdb's version contains in-frame clones alone and is incomplete. The sample shows approximately 200,000 clones, roughly three fifths of them seen only once. This clone was counted a single time. Its antigen is unknown. Study findings and constraints: Scalp and blood retained many expanded lesional clones during tofacitinib. Just one nonresponder means the tie between baseline CD8+ expansion and response stays uncertain.

Treatment described: oral pan-JAK inhibitor, 5-10 mg twice daily. Between the trimmed V and J ends, which lost 2 bases and 7 bases, there was a span of 8 bases. Looked up from germline, CDR1 is GTSNPN and CDR2 is SVGIG (reference sequence). This CDR3 spans 11 amino acids. Sample: CD4+ T cells sorted from blood, taken at week 4, from a patient treated with tofacitinib. The chain has TRBV30 and TRBJ1-2; D call uncertain. This TCR derives from a human donor with alopecia areata. Here the CDR3 DNA reads TGTGCCTGGAGTCCCAAATCTGGCTACACCTTC. It codes for CAWSPKSGYTF.